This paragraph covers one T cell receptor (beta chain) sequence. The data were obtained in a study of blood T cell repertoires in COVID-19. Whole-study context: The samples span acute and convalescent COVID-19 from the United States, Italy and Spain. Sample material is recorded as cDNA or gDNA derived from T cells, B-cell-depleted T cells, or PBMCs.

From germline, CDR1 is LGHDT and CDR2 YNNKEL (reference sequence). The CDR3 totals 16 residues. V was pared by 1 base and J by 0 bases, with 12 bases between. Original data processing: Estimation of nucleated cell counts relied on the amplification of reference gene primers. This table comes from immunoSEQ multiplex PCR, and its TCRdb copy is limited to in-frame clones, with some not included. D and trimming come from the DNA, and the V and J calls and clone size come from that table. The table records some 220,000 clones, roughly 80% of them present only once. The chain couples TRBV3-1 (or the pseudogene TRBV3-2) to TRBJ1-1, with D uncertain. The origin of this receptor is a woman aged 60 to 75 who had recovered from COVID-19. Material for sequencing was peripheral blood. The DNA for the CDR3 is TGTGCCAGCAGCCAAGTGTACAATCTCCTGAACACTGAAGCTTTCTTT. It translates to CASSQVYNLLNTEAFF.